These 12 T cell receptor beta chains were all obtained from the same sample, sequenced in a study of CD8 T cells in ankylosing spondylitis. These TCRs are of unknown antigen specificity. From the 5' RACE reads, TCRdb called clonotypes with MiXCR, one entry per CDR3 protein. The sample yields some 800,000 distinct CDR3 sequences, 12% seen once. Overall study results and limits: Characteristic, it appeared, of ankylosing spondylitis blood was a TCR beta motif of about eight highly homologous variants.

Sequenced input: blood, either unsorted or a sorted T cell fraction (not recorded which). All receptors derive from a male donor with ankylosing spondylitis.

Regarding this clonotype: Here the CDR3 omits its conserved ending phenylalanine or tryptophan, so a read error is the likely source. The chain carries TRBV7-2 and TRBJ1-5, with 8 bases lining up with TRBD1. The CDR3 is 14 residues long. The ends lost 0 bases at V and 5 bases at J; junction bases unmatched: 0. Germline CDR1 and CDR2: SGHTA and FQGNSA. CDR3 nucleotides: TGTGCCAGCAGCTTAGCACAGGGGGATCAGCCCCAGCATTCT. Its protein is CASSLAQGDQPQHS.

This clonotype occurred many times. The V and J genes are TRBV28 and TRBJ2-7; 9 bases agree with TRBD1. Germline V gene sequence: CDR1 MDHEN, CDR2 SYDVKM. This CDR3 is 14 amino acids long. J was trimmed by 2 bases and V by 3 bases; bases with no gene match: 2. In DNA, the CDR3 is TGTGCCAGCAGTTTGACAGGGGGACCCTACGAGCAGTACTTC. Protein sequence: CASSLTGGPYEQYF.

This clonotype occurred many times. The chain recombines TRBV25-1 with TRBJ2-5; possibly TRBD1 or TRBD2 for D (5 bases each). Germline CDR1 reads MGHDK; CDR2 reads SYGVNS. The CDR3 covers 15 residues. V was shortened by 0 bases and J by 2 bases, with 10 bases between the two germline ends. DNA of the CDR3: TGTGCCAGCAGTGAATATCGGGGCAGTCAAGAGACCCAGTACTTC. Encoded protein: CASSEYRGSQETQYF.

This clonotype was seen repeatedly, ten times or more. V usage is TRBV7-2 and J usage is TRBJ2-2; TRBD2 matches 7 bases. V trimming: 5 bases; J trimming: 0 bases; junction bases outside the gene matches: 6. The CDR3 runs 16 residues. Germline V gene sequence: CDR1 SGHTA, CDR2 FQGNSA. CDR3 in DNA: TGTGCCAGCAGCATAATGAGCGGGGCGAACACCGGGGAGCTGTTTTTT. The encoded protein is CASSIMSGANTGELFF. The full variable domain, in which reference TRBV7-2 and TRBJ2-2 provide the parts outside the CDR3, is GAGVSQSPSNKVTEKGKDVELRCDPISGHTALYWYRQSLGQGLEFLIYFQGNSAPDKSGLPSDRFSAERTGGSVSTLTIQRTQQEDSAVYLCASSIMSGANTGELFFGEGSRLTVL.

There are many counts of this clonotype. V gene TRBV7-9 combines with J gene TRBJ2-1, with TRBD2 matching over 9 bases. Germline values: CDR1 SEHNR, CDR2 FQNEAQ (reference sequence). The CDR3 spans 13 residues. Trimming cost V 4 bases and J 9 bases; bases outside gene matches: 4. CDR3 in DNA: TGTGCCAGCAGCTGGGGGACTAGCCGTGAGCAGTTCTTC. This encodes CASSWGTSREQFF.

This clonotype occurred a few times. The chain links TRBV15 to TRBJ1-4; D is ambiguous. The CDR3 covers 14 residues. Per the germline V gene, CDR1 is LNHNV and CDR2 is YYDKDF (reference sequence). The V gene lost 3 bases and the J gene lost 0 bases, with 5 bases spanning the gap. The CDR3 nucleotides are TGTGCCACCAGCAGGGGGACAACTAATGAAAAACTGTTTTTT. Protein: CATSRGTTNEKLFF. Complete variable domain (other parts from reference TRBV15 and TRBJ1-4): DAMVIQNPRYQVTQFGKPVTLSCSQTLNHNVMYWYQQKSSQAPKLLFHYYDKDFNNEADTPDNFQSRRPNTSFCFLDIRSPGLGDTAMYLCATSRGTTNEKLFFGSGTQLSVL.

The V and J genes are TRBV4-2 and TRBJ1-6; no firm D call. This CDR3 region has 16 residues. Germline V lookup: CDR1 LGHNA, CDR2 YNFKEQ. Trimming shortened V by 0 bases and J by 8 bases, and 14 bases separated the two germline ends. The CDR3 reads CASSQDRARSHSPLHF. DNA of the CDR3: TGTGCCAGCAGCCAAGACCGGGCGCGGTCTCATTCACCCCTCCACTTT.

The V call is TRBV11-2, the J call TRBJ2-4; D unclear. Trimming stripped 0 bases from V and 6 bases from J, with 6 bases between. The CDR3 contains 13 residues. CDR1 is SGHAT and CDR2 is FQNNGV in the germline V gene. CDR3 nucleotide sequence: TGTGCCAGCAGCTTAGAAGGATTAAACATTCAGTACTTC. This encodes CASSLEGLNIQYF.

V is TRBV27 and J is TRBJ1-3, with D possibly being TRBD1 (5 bases). The ends were cut back, 11 bases at V and 0 bases at J, with 11 bases in the middle. This CDR3 contains 13 residues. The V gene's germline CDR1 is MNHEY and CDR2 SMNVEV (reference sequence). The CDR3 here is CAAGQGSGNTIYF. DNA for the CDR3: TGTGCCGCCGGGCAGGGCTCTGGAAACACCATATATTTT.

This clonotype was observed a handful of times. V is TRBV9 and J is TRBJ2-3; 11 nucleotides line up with TRBD2. CDR1 SGDLS and CDR2 YYNGEE come from the germline V gene. After removal of 0 bases from V and 6 bases from J, the junction contained 6 bases not matched to a gene. The CDR3 is 16 amino acids. The CDR3 DNA reads TGTGCCAGCAGCGTAGGAACTAGCGGGAGTGGCGATACGCAGTATTTT. As protein: CASSVGTSGSGDTQYF.

The chain links TRBV11-2 to TRBJ2-1, with a possible D match to TRBD2 (5 bases). Trimming removed 5 bases from V and 2 bases from J, with 16 bases in between. The CDR3 length is 16 residues. CDR1 SGHAT and CDR2 FQNNGV come from the germline V gene. For the CDR3, the DNA is TGTGCCAGCAGCCTACGGTCACTAGGGACCTACAATGAGCAGTTCTTC. It is translated as CASSLRSLGTYNEQFF.

The V call is TRBV10-3, the J call TRBJ2-2, with TRBD2 identical over 8 bases. Germline values: CDR1 ENHRY, CDR2 SYGVKD. The CDR3 covers 15 residues. V lost 6 bases, J lost 4 bases, and 7 bases stayed unmatched. The CDR3 DNA follows: TGTGCCATCAGACGAGCGGGAGAGGTCACCGGGGAGCTGTTTTTT. Protein sequence: CAIRRAGEVTGELFF.